This T cell receptor (beta chain) was identified in a study of shared clonotypes between healthy human individuals. Overall study findings and caveats: Non-shared clonotypes had lower generation probabilities than those shared by all four donors. Even with large depth, rarefaction showed that sorted-subset sequencing was incomplete.

In the CD4+ fraction, cells were divided into CD45RA+ naive and CD45RA-negative memory subsets. Losses at the gene ends were 6 bases for V and 4 bases for J; bases not matched to a gene: 5. CDR1 is SGHRS and CDR2 is YFSETQ in the germline V gene. This CDR3 has 14 amino acids. On this clone itself: Its antigen is unidentified.

Researchers ran the assay at a deep level. Method: immunoSEQ multiplex PCR; TCRdb's copy keeps in-frame clones and lacks some. Of hundreds of thousands of clones in the sample, about 96% are singletons; the top ten hold 0.06%. Sequencing was done on a sample of naive CD4+ T cells sorted from blood. Subset indicated: CD45RA+ positively selected. The chain carries TRBV5-1 and TRBJ2-3; 10 bases are shared with TRBD2. This receptor was taken from a woman aged 30 to 39 in good health. CDR3 amino acids: CASTSGRGPDTQYF. CDR3 DNA: TGCGCCAGCACTAGCGGGAGAGGCCCAGATACGCAGTATTTT. Full variable domain (rest looked up from reference TRBV5-1 and TRBJ2-3): KAGVTQTPRYLIKTRGQQVTLSCSPISGHRSVSWYQQTPGQGLQFLFEYFSETQRNKGNFPGRFSGRQFSNSRSEMNVSTLELGDSALYLCASTSGRGPDTQYFGPGTRLTVL.